The 6 T cell receptor beta chains reported below all come from one sample, sequenced in a study of glioma-infiltrating T cells. Using RNA template, CDR3s of TCR alpha and beta were amplified with iRepertoire arm-PCR. One entry per CDR3 protein, called by TCRdb with MiXCR from the multiplex PCR reads. The data hold around 130,000 distinct CDR3 sequences, with roughly a quarter observed a single time. Material: glioma tissue, nonneoplastic brain tissue, or PBMCs (not recorded which). The receptors stem from a human donor with low-grade glioma or glioblastoma, undergoing nonglioma brain surgery, or in good health (not recorded which).

This clonotype was counted only a few times. The chain joins TRBV2 to TRBJ1-1; D is unresolved. The germline V gene has CDR1 SNHLY and CDR2 FYNNEI. The CDR3 runs 14 residues. V lost 3 bases and J 1 base, leaving 9 bases between the germline ends. The DNA of the CDR3 is TGTGCCAGCAGTGATAGGGTCAGGAACACTGAAGCTTTCTTT. Its translation: CASSDRVRNTEAFF.

The V gene is TRBV7-2, the J gene TRBJ1-2; 10 bases align to TRBD1. CDR3 length: 16 residues. The V gene's germline CDR1 is SGHTA and CDR2 FQGNSA. Trimming removed 6 bases from V and 6 bases from J; junction bases left unmatched: 13. The CDR3 spells CASSYHRDRGGNGYTF. Here the CDR3 DNA reads TGTGCCAGCAGTTACCACCGGGACAGGGGTGGGAATGGCTACACCTTC.

The chain uses TRBV7-2 and TRBJ1-1; no reliable D call. The V end was cut by 5 bases, the J end by 3 bases, with 10 bases between. The CDR3 runs to 13 residues. CDR1 and CDR2 from the germline V gene are SGHTA and FQGNSA. The DNA for the CDR3 is TGTGCCAGCAGCCCTCCGGCGGACACTGAAGCTTTCTTT. Protein: CASSPPADTEAFF. The complete variable domain, with remaining parts taken from reference TRBV7-2 and TRBJ1-1, reads GAGVSQSPSNKVTEKGKDVELRCDPISGHTALYWYRQSLGQGLEFLIYFQGNSAPDKSGLPSDRFSAERTGGSVSTLTIQRTQQEDSAVYLCASSPPADTEAFFGQGTRLTVV.

This clonotype came up a few times. The chain combines TRBV7-2 with TRBJ1-6, with unresolved D. Trimming removed 5 bases from V and 6 bases from J, with 5 bases in between. This CDR3 is 12 amino acids long. Germline V gene data show CDR1 as SGHTA and CDR2 as FQGNSA. CDR3 in amino acids: CASSRSNSPLHF. The CDR3 coding sequence is TGTGCCAGCAGCCGCAGTAATTCACCCCTCCACTTT.

This clonotype has ten or more counts. This chain connects TRBV19 to TRBJ1-1, with D perhaps TRBD1 (5 bases). The CDR3 consists of 13 residues. V was clipped by 3 bases and J by 3 bases, with 8 bases between them. CDR1 is LNHDA and CDR2 is SQIVND in the germline V gene (reference sequence). In DNA form, the CDR3 reads TGTGCCAGTAGTATTCGGGGGGACACTGAAGCTTTCTTT. Protein: CASSIRGDTEAFF. The entire variable domain, with the rest obtained from reference TRBV19 and TRBJ1-1, is as follows: DGGITQSPKYLFRKEGQNVTLSCEQNLNHDAMYWYRQDPGQGLRLIYYSQIVNDFQKGDIAEGYSVSREKKESFPLTVTSAQKNPTAFYLCASSIRGDTEAFFGQGTRLTVV.

The sample holds a few counts of this clonotype. The gene calls are TRBV4-1 and TRBJ2-3; 12 bases are shared with TRBD1. The V gene's germline CDR1 is MGHRA and CDR2 YSYEKL. This CDR3 has 16 residues. Trimming at V came to 0 bases and at J to 4 bases, leaving 2 bases not matched to a gene. Here the CDR3 DNA reads TGCGCCAGCAGCCAAGAAGGGACAGGGGGCGCAGATACGCAGTATTTT. Protein sequence: CASSQEGTGGADTQYF.